These T cell receptor beta chains were read from a single sample in a study of blood T cell repertoires in COVID-19. Libraries were prepared by immunoSEQ multiplex PCR; TCRdb keeps only in-frame clonotypes and omits some of them. Of about 62,000 clones detected, around nine tenths appear once; the ten largest clones hold approximately 0.93%. The sequencing input was peripheral blood. The receptors derive from a man between 65 and 79 years old with acute or convalescent COVID-19. CDR3s include the opening cysteine and the closing phenylalanine or tryptophan. A D gene is named only where the DNA matches it firmly. Size values are once, few and many counts, or a class for expanded clones, and some rows have none.

j_gene,len,d_gene,abundance,v_gene,CDR3nt,CDR3aa
TRBJ2-1,16,NA,NA,TRBV15,TGTGCCACCAGCCTTCCGGGATCAAGCTCCTACAATGAGCAGTTCTTC,CATSLPGSSSYNEQFF
TRBJ1-1,14,NA,NA,TRBV10-1,TGCGCCAGCAGTGAGTCGCGGACAACTACTGAAGCTTTCTTT,CASSESRTTTEAFF
TRBJ2-7,15,TRBD1,NA,TRBV3-1/TRBV3-2,TGTGCCAGCAGCCCCCAAGGGGGCAGGGACGACGAGCAGTACTTC,CASSPQGGRDDEQYF
TRBJ2-5,13,NA,once,TRBV18,TGTGCCAGCTCTCCGACTAGTACGGAGACCCAGTACTTC,CASSPTSTETQYF
TRBJ1-1,15,NA,NA,TRBV5-4,TGTGCCAGCAGCCGCGGGACGGCCGTGGGGACTGAAGCTTTCTTT,CASSRGTAVGTEAFF
TRBJ1-6,16,TRBD1,few,TRBV5-1,TGCGCCAGCAGCTCGGCCCCGGGACAGGGGGGTTCACCCCTCCACTTT,CASSSAPGQGGSPLHF
TRBJ1-2,13,NA,NA,TRBV7-3,TGTGCCAGCAGCTTACCAGGTCTTATGGGCTACACCTTC,CASSLPGLMGYTF
TRBJ2-1,15,TRBD1,NA,TRBV18,TGTGCCAGCTCAGCAAGACAGGGGGCGGGCAATGAGCAGTTCTTC,CASSARQGAGNEQFF
TRBJ2-5,14,NA,NA,TRBV5-6,TGTGCCAGCAGCTCCCCCCGTCAGGTGGAGACCCAGTACTTC,CASSSPRQVETQYF
TRBJ1-6,14,NA,NA,TRBV5-1,TGCGCCAGCAGCTTACAGGTTCTTAATTCACCCCTCCACTTT,CASSLQVLNSPLHF
TRBJ2-7,15,TRBD1,NA,TRBV28,TGTGCCAGCAGCCCCACAGGGGTTAACGCCTACGAGCAGTACTTC,CASSPTGVNAYEQYF
TRBJ2-7,11,NA,NA,TRBV20-1,TGCAGTGCTAGGAGCGGGCACGAGCAGTACTTC,CSARSGHEQYF
TRBJ1-3,12,NA,NA,TRBV9,TGTGCCAGCAGGGACACCGGAAACACCATATATTTT,CASRDTGNTIYF
TRBJ1-6,13,TRBD1,NA,TRBV19,TGTGCCAGTAAAGAACAGGGGTACTCACCCCTCCACTTT,CASKEQGYSPLHF
TRBJ1-2,14,NA,NA,TRBV29-1,TGCAGCCCAACACGCTCCCCCGGGTCTTATGGCTACACCTTC,CSPTRSPGSYGYTF
TRBJ2-5,11,TRBD1,NA,TRBV20-1,TGCAGTAGACAGGGCCAAGAGACCCAGTACTTC,CSRQGQETQYF
TRBJ2-7,17,NA,once,TRBV27,TGTGCCAGCAGTTTTCACAATCCAGGACAGCACAATTACGAGCAGTACTTC,CASSFHNPGQHNYEQYF
TRBJ2-1,14,TRBD2,NA,TRBV28,TGTGCCAGCAGTTTACCGGGAGGGATGGGTGAGCAGTTCTTC,CASSLPGGMGEQFF
TRBJ2-6,14,NA,NA,TRBV5-6,TGTGCCAGCAGCTTGCTGTCTGGGGCCAACGTCCTGACTTTC,CASSLLSGANVLTF
TRBJ1-4,12,NA,NA,TRBV28,TGTGCCAGCAAGCCCTCAAATGAAAAACTGTTTTTT,CASKPSNEKLFF
TRBJ2-2,16,TRBD1,few,TRBV7-9,TGTGCCAGCAGGTCTCCGGGACAGGGAAATACCGGGGAGCTGTTTTTT,CASRSPGQGNTGELFF
TRBJ2-3,15,TRBD1,NA,TRBV18,TGTGCCAGCTCACCGGAAACAGGGGGCGCAGATACGCAGTATTTT,CASSPETGGADTQYF
TRBJ2-1,16,TRBD2,NA,TRBV2,TGTGCCAGCAGAGAGAAGACTAGCGGGGCCTACAATGAGCAGTTCTTC,CASREKTSGAYNEQFF
TRBJ2-7,14,NA,NA,TRBV5-1,TGCGCCAACCCAATGAGGGGGATCGCCTACGAGCAGTACTTC,CANPMRGIAYEQYF
TRBJ2-5,14,NA,NA,TRBV18,TGTGCCAGCTCACCCAGGGAAGGGATCGAGACCCAGTACTTC,CASSPREGIETQYF
TRBJ1-2,12,NA,NA,TRBV11-2,TGTGCCAGCAGTCTTCAGGGCTATGGCTACACCTTC,CASSLQGYGYTF
TRBJ2-2,13,NA,NA,TRBV29-1,TGCAGCGGTGCACAGGGCCGCAACGGGGAGCTGTTTTTT,CSGAQGRNGELFF
TRBJ2-1,15,NA,NA,TRBV6-5,TGTGCCACCCTCCGGGGGGCGATCTCCTACAATGAGCAGTTCTTC,CATLRGAISYNEQFF
TRBJ2-3,16,TRBD2,NA,TRBV2,TGTGCCAGCAGTGTAACTAGCGGGAGGACCACAGATACGCAGTATTTT,CASSVTSGRTTDTQYF
TRBJ2-5,16,TRBD2,NA,TRBV6-4,TGTGCCACATACTTTGAGCGGGGGGGTCAAGGGGAGACCCAGTACTTC,CATYFERGGQGETQYF
TRBJ2-5,13,NA,NA,TRBV9,TGTGCCAGCAGCGTCGGGGCGGGGGAGACCCAGTACTTC,CASSVGAGETQYF
TRBJ2-1,17,TRBD2,NA,TRBV6-4,TGTGCCAGCAGTGACTCGATTCTAAGCGGGGGGGACAATGAGCAGTTCTTC,CASSDSILSGGDNEQFF
TRBJ2-7,11,NA,NA,TRBV3-1/TRBV3-2,TGTGCCAGCAGCCAAGGGGCCAGGGAGTACTTC,CASSQGAREYF
TRBJ2-7,15,TRBD2,NA,TRBV30,TGTGCCTGGAGTGTTGGGTTAGCGGGGGTGGGGGAGCAGTACTTC,CAWSVGLAGVGEQYF
TRBJ2-3,16,TRBD2,NA,TRBV5-1,TGCGCCAGCAGCTTGGCCTCGACTAGCGGCACAGATACGCAGTATTTT,CASSLASTSGTDTQYF
TRBJ2-7,14,NA,NA,TRBV10-2,TGCGCCAGCAGTGAGTCGACGGGAAGGGACGAGCAGTACTTC,CASSESTGRDEQYF
TRBJ1-1,12,NA,NA,TRBV12-3/TRBV12-4,TGTGCCAGCAGTTTCTTCGGGAGAGAAGCTTTCTTT,CASSFFGREAFF
TRBJ2-7,12,NA,NA,TRBV7-8,TGTGCCAGCTCACAGACGGTCCCCGAGCAGTACTTC,CASSQTVPEQYF
TRBJ1-2,15,NA,NA,TRBV4-2,TGTGCCAGCAGCCAAGATAGTAAGATAAACTATGGCTACACCTTC,CASSQDSKINYGYTF
TRBJ1-1,16,NA,once,TRBV10-3,TGTGCCATCAGTGAACAACCGGGACTCCAGAACACTGAAGCTTTCTTT,CAISEQPGLQNTEAFF
TRBJ2-2,16,TRBD2,NA,TRBV7-6,TGTGCCAGCAGCTATGGACTAGCGGGGTCGACCGGGGAGCTGTTTTTT,CASSYGLAGSTGELFF
TRBJ1-2,14,NA,NA,TRBV7-8,TGTGCCAGCAGTCGACAGGTCCACCTTGGGGGCTACACCTTC,CASSRQVHLGGYTF
TRBJ1-2,15,NA,NA,TRBV19,TGTGCCAGTAGTACATCGGACGGAGGGAACTATGGCTACACCTTC,CASSTSDGGNYGYTF
TRBJ2-5,18,TRBD2,NA,TRBV7-9,TGTGCCAGCAGCTTAGAAGCGGGGGCGGGAGTTGGAGGAAGGACCCAGTACTTC,CASSLEAGAGVGGRTQYF
TRBJ2-7,13,TRBD1,few,TRBV10-1,TGCGCCAGCAGTGCCGACAGGGTAAACGAGCAGTACTTC,CASSADRVNEQYF
TRBJ2-1,15,TRBD2,once,TRBV5-1,TGCGCCAGCAGCTTGGCGTCGGGACTAGTCAATGAGCAGTTCTTC,CASSLASGLVNEQFF
TRBJ2-1,14,TRBD2,once,TRBV18,TGTGCCAGCTCACCACCCGGACTAGCGGGTGAGCAGTTCTTC,CASSPPGLAGEQFF
TRBJ1-6,13,TRBD1,NA,TRBV25-1,TGTGCCAGCAGGGGGACAGCAAACTCACCCCTCCACTTT,CASRGTANSPLHF
TRBJ2-3,16,TRBD1,NA,TRBV10-1,TGCGCCAGCAGTCTAGGACAGGGGGCAAGTGCAGATACGCAGTATTTT,CASSLGQGASADTQYF
TRBJ1-1,13,NA,NA,TRBV5-4,TGTGCCAGCAGCTCGGACAGTTGGAATGAAGCTTTCTTT,CASSSDSWNEAFF
TRBJ1-2,13,NA,NA,TRBV12-3/TRBV12-4,TGTGCCAGCAGTTGGGACATAAACTATGGCTACACCTTC,CASSWDINYGYTF
TRBJ1-4,14,NA,NA,TRBV5-1,TGCGCCAGCAGCCAGAACAGTGAGAATGAAAAACTGTTTTTT,CASSQNSENEKLFF
TRBJ2-7,13,NA,NA,TRBV6-5,TGTGCCAGCAGGGGCCTGTATAGTGTCGAGCAGTACTTC,CASRGLYSVEQYF
TRBJ2-7,12,NA,few,TRBV25-1,TGTGCCAGCAGTGAATCGTCCTACGAGCAGTACTTC,CASSESSYEQYF